These 31 T cell receptor beta chains were sequenced from one sample in a study of blood T cell repertoires in COVID-19. The table came from immunoSEQ multiplex PCR; TCRdb's copy has only in-frame clones and leaves some out. This sample yields roughly 150,000 clones, of which 80% to 90% are seen a single time; 15% belongs to the top ten. Sequences were obtained from peripheral blood. Receptor source: a woman aged 40 to 50 with acute or convalescent COVID-19.

The chain recombines TRBV5-8 with TRBJ2-1, with TRBD2 identical over 10 bases. Germline-derived CDR1 and CDR2 are SGHTS and YDEGEE. The CDR3 length is 17 residues. The V segment lost 1 base and the J segment 4 bases; nucleotides outside the gene matches: 8. CDR3 coding DNA: TGTGCCAGCAGCTTGAATCTAAAAGCGGGGGGGTACAATGAGCAGTTCTTC. Translating gives CASSLNLKAGGYNEQFF.

This clone was detected once. The chain employs TRBV25-1 and TRBJ1-6, with D perhaps matching TRBD1 (6 bases). This CDR3 is 15 amino acids long. The germline V gene encodes CDR1 MGHDK and CDR2 SYGVNS. V lost 4 bases and J 10 bases, leaving 17 bases between the germline ends. CDR3 nucleotide sequence: TGTGCCAGCAGTGGCCCGGGCAGGGGCTACTCACCCCTCCACTTT. This gives the protein CASSGPGRGYSPLHF.

The V call is TRBV5-4, the J call TRBJ2-1; possible D gene TRBD1, 6 bases. V lost 4 bases, J lost 3 bases, and 11 bases lay in between. Germline assignment: CDR1 SGHNT and CDR2 YYREEE (reference sequence). The CDR3 totals 14 residues. CDR3 nucleotides: TGTGCCAGCAGCCCTCAGGGGTACTACAATGAGCAGTTCTTC. Protein product: CASSPQGYYNEQFF.

J is TRBJ2-1 and V is TRBV5-1, with 11 bases matching TRBD2. Unmatched junction bases numbered 7, after V lost 4 bases and J lost 7 bases. CDR1 is SGHRS and CDR2 is YFSETQ in the germline V gene. The length of the CDR3 is 15 residues. The CDR3 reads CASSNSGGVRNEQFF. CDR3 in DNA: TGCGCCAGCAGCAATAGCGGGGGGGTACGAAATGAGCAGTTCTTC.

The chain combines TRBV3-1 (or the pseudogene TRBV3-2) with TRBJ2-5, with D maybe TRBD2 (6 bases). CDR1 and CDR2 from the germline V gene are LGHDT and YNNKEL (reference sequence). V was cut by 3 bases and J by 7 bases, with 27 bases left in between. The CDR3 covers 18 residues. CDR3 sequence: CASSHLSTLLALKRTQYF. CDR3 DNA: TGTGCCAGCAGCCATTTGAGTACCCTACTAGCTTTGAAGAGGACCCAGTACTTC.

The rearrangement uses TRBV28 and TRBJ2-3; the match to TRBD2 covers 8 bases. Germline CDR1 and CDR2: MDHEN and SYDVKM. This CDR3 region has 18 residues. V was pared by 2 bases and J by 5 bases, with 15 bases of the junction left unmatched. This CDR3 reads CASSLIFGTSVGLDTQYF. DNA of the CDR3: TGTGCCAGCAGTTTAATTTTCGGGACTAGTGTGGGCCTAGATACGCAGTATTTT.

CDR3 bases: TGTGCCAGCAGTGAAAATGACAGGGTGGGGACCTACGAGCAGTACTTC. Translation gives CASSENDRVGTYEQYF. The rearrangement uses TRBV2 and TRBJ2-7; TRBD1 matches at 7 bases. CDR1 SNHLY and CDR2 FYNNEI come from the germline V gene. The J segment lost 2 bases and the V segment lost 2 bases, leaving 9 bases of the junction unmatched. The CDR3 is 16 residues long.

The chain couples TRBV7-2 to TRBJ2-7, with TRBD2 matching over 15 bases. V trimming: 5 bases; J trimming: 6 bases; junction bases outside the gene matches: 8. From germline, CDR1 is SGHTA and CDR2 FQGNSA. CDR3 length: 16 residues. The CDR3 protein is CASSEPGLAGGSEQYF. CDR3 nucleotide sequence: TGTGCCAGCAGCGAACCGGGACTAGCGGGAGGTAGCGAGCAGTACTTC.

The chain uses TRBV27 and TRBJ2-3, with TRBD2 matching over 11 bases. Per germline, CDR1 MNHEY and CDR2 SMNVEV (reference sequence). The ends lost 7 bases at V and 2 bases at J; junction bases unmatched: 5. The CDR3 totals 15 residues. For the CDR3, the DNA is TGTGCCAGCAAATTAGCGGGAGGGCCCACAGATACGCAGTATTTT. It encodes CASKLAGGPTDTQYF.

The chain carries TRBV10-3 and TRBJ1-2, with 10 bases matching TRBD1. Germline assignment: CDR1 ENHRY and CDR2 SYGVKD. This CDR3 has 16 amino acids. J lost 5 bases, V lost 0 bases, and 6 bases had no gene match. The CDR3 nucleotides read TGTGCCATCAGTGAGTCCGGGACAGGGGTATTATATGGCTACACCTTC. This encodes CAISESGTGVLYGYTF.

The rearrangement uses TRBV6-5 and TRBJ2-1; 11 positions agree with TRBD2. The CDR3 has 15 residues. The junction had 7 bases not matched to a gene; V was cut back by 5 bases and J by 7 bases. Germline V gene lookup returns CDR1 MNHEY and CDR2 SVGAGI. In DNA form, the CDR3 reads TGTGCCAGCAGTATTTTAGCGGGGGGGCCGAATGAGCAGTTCTTC. Translating it yields CASSILAGGPNEQFF.

The chain couples TRBV27 to TRBJ2-5, with D maybe TRBD1 (5 bases). The ends were cut back, 5 bases at V and 5 bases at J, with 12 bases in the middle. Germline values: CDR1 MNHEY, CDR2 SMNVEV (reference sequence). CDR3 length: 13 residues. In nucleotides, the CDR3 is TGTGCCAGCAGTCAGGGTCCCCGGGAGACCCAGTACTTC. It translates to CASSQGPRETQYF.

This clone appeared a few times. The chain couples TRBV12-3 or TRBV12-4 to TRBJ1-1; TRBD1 might be the D (5 bases). The length of the CDR3 is 11 residues. Trimming removed 4 bases from V and 10 bases from J, with 10 bases in between. The CDR3 DNA is TGTGCCAGCAGTTCCAGGGTGGCAGCTTTCTTT. Translation gives CASSSRVAAFF.

The chain links TRBV9 to TRBJ2-5, with 12 bases identical to TRBD2. The V gene's germline CDR1 is SGDLS and CDR2 YYNGEE. This CDR3 spans 16 amino acids. The V and J ends lost 4 bases and 7 bases, in that order; junction bases with no gene match: 11. The CDR3 region has the DNA TGTGCCAGCAGCTCTTGGACTAGCGGGATAATAGGGACCCAGTACTTC. Translating it yields CASSSWTSGIIGTQYF.

This clone was seen a single time. The chain couples TRBV28 to TRBJ2-2; 10 bases are a match to TRBD2. Unmatched junction bases numbered 5, after V lost 5 bases and J lost 2 bases. The V gene's germline CDR1 is MDHEN and CDR2 SYDVKM. The CDR3 consists of 16 residues. The CDR3 loop reads CASSLGLADNTGELFF. CDR3 in DNA: TGTGCCAGCAGTCTCGGACTAGCGGATAACACCGGGGAGCTGTTTTTT.

This chain links TRBV6-4 with TRBJ2-2; tentatively, D is TRBD1 (5 bases). The CDR3 is 14 residues long. Germline CDR1 reads MRHNA; CDR2 reads SNTAGT. Trimming took 6 bases from V and 6 from J, leaving 14 bases between them. CDR3 residues: CASRKQLGAGELFF. The CDR3, as DNA: TGTGCCAGCAGGAAACAGCTAGGGGCCGGGGAGCTGTTTTTT.

J is TRBJ2-3 and V is TRBV6-1, with D perhaps matching TRBD1 (5 bases). CDR1 MNHNS and CDR2 SASEGT come from the germline V gene. The CDR3 contains 14 residues. V was pared by 1 base and J by 0 bases, with 5 bases between. The CDR3 DNA is TGTGCCAGCAGTGAAGACAGGAGCACAGATACGCAGTATTTT. This translates into CASSEDRSTDTQYF.

This clone was observed a few times. V and J are TRBV7-9 and TRBJ1-3; no clear D. Between the trimmed V and J ends, which lost 1 base and 3 bases, there was a span of 7 bases. The CDR3 sequence is 14 residues long. Germline CDR1 SEHNR, CDR2 FQNEAQ (reference sequence). The CDR3 sequence: CASSLGTSGNTIYF. The CDR3 nucleotides read TGTGCCAGCAGCTTAGGTACGAGTGGAAACACCATATATTTT.

V and J are TRBV5-1 and TRBJ2-1; 12 bases fit TRBD2. V was clipped by 1 base and J by 7 bases; unmatched bases: 6. Per the germline V gene, CDR1 is SGHRS and CDR2 is YFSETQ. The CDR3 runs to 16 residues. The DNA for the CDR3 is TGCGCCAGCAGCTTGACGACTAGCGGGAGACGAAATGAGCAGTTCTTC. As protein: CASSLTTSGRRNEQFF. The full variable domain, rest sourced from reference TRBV5-1 and TRBJ2-1, is KAGVTQTPRYLIKTRGQQVTLSCSPISGHRSVSWYQQTPGQGLQFLFEYFSETQRNKGNFPGRFSGRQFSNSRSEMNVSTLELGDSALYLCASSLTTSGRRNEQFFGPGTRLTVL.

Worth noting for this clone: The junction and the germline gene differ at one end; a read error may be behind it. The V call is TRBV7-3, the J call TRBJ2-3; 13 bases fit TRBD2. The CDR3 is made up of 14 amino acids. Germline CDR1 reads SGHTA; CDR2 reads FQGTGA. In nucleotides, the CDR3 is TGTGCCAGCAGCCCTTCCCCGGGACTAGCGGGAAAGAGTTTT. Its translation is CASSPSPGLAGKSF.

This clone has just a few counts. The chain employs TRBV7-9 and TRBJ1-2, with D possibly being TRBD1 (6 bases). Germline CDR1 is SEHNR and CDR2 is FQNEAQ (reference sequence). V was pared by 7 bases and J by 7 bases, with 13 bases between. The CDR3 totals 12 residues. The CDR3 protein is CASNINRAGYTF. In DNA form, the CDR3 reads TGTGCCAGCAACATAAACAGGGCTGGCTACACCTTC.

The chain carries TRBV7-3 and TRBJ2-1, with 12 bases fitting TRBD2. The CDR3 is 15 amino acids. V was clipped by 5 bases and J by 4 bases; unmatched bases: 3. CDR1 is SGHTA and CDR2 is FQGTGA in the germline V gene. This CDR3 reads CASSRGLAGYNEQFF. The CDR3 bases are TGTGCCAGCAGCAGAGGACTAGCGGGGTACAATGAGCAGTTCTTC.

CDR3 loop: CASSLPGENSYEQYF. The CDR3 bases are TGTGCCAGCAGCTTGCCGGGGGAGAACTCCTACGAGCAGTACTTC. The V gene is TRBV5-6, the J gene TRBJ2-7, with D possibly being TRBD2 (6 bases). Germline loops: CDR1 SGHDT, CDR2 YYEEEE. V gave up 1 base and J gave up 0 bases, with 11 bases separating them. The CDR3 is 15 residues long.

This clone occurred once. This chain uses TRBV2 with TRBJ1-3; 7 bases line up with TRBD1. The germline CDR1 and CDR2 sequences are SNHLY and FYNNEI. The V segment lost 1 base and the J segment 2 bases; nucleotides outside the gene matches: 5. The CDR3 sequence is 16 residues long. The CDR3 DNA follows: TGTGCCAGCAGTGAAGTCCGGGACAGCGCTGGAAACACCATATATTTT. It translates to CASSEVRDSAGNTIYF.

The chain links TRBV24-1 to TRBJ2-1; perhaps TRBD2 as D (6 bases). This CDR3 contains 14 residues. Trimming removed 7 bases from V and 7 bases from J, with 16 bases in between. Germline assignment: CDR1 KGHDR and CDR2 SFDVKD. CDR3 nucleotide sequence: TGTGCCACCAGGGACCGTTGGGGGGAGAATGAGCAGTTCTTC. As protein: CATRDRWGENEQFF.

This chain links TRBV11-3 with TRBJ2-1; 10 bases are shared with TRBD2. J was trimmed by 7 bases and V by 5 bases; bases with no gene match: 11. The CDR3 consists of 16 residues. The germline V gene encodes CDR1 SGHNT and CDR2 YENEEA. The CDR3 region is CASSLGAGGPRNEQFF. CDR3 sequence (DNA): TGTGCCAGCAGCCTCGGAGCGGGGGGGCCCCGTAATGAGCAGTTCTTC.

The V and J genes are TRBV9 and TRBJ1-5; D is possibly TRBD1 (6 bases). Germline V gives CDR1 SGDLS, CDR2 YYNGEE. Trimming cost V 2 bases and J 4 bases, with 10 bases left between them. The CDR3 has 14 amino acids. In DNA form, the CDR3 reads TGTGCCAGCAGCGTCGGGACAATAAATCAGCCCCAGCATTTT. Translating it yields CASSVGTINQPQHF.

With regard to this clone: No DNA is shown, since the ends of the CDR3 on it are uncertain; the CDR3 is the one TCRdb lists. The chain carries TRBV7-3 and TRBJ1-5; the DNA was not used to check the table's D call, TRBD1. Germline V gene lookup returns CDR1 SGHTA and CDR2 FQGTGA. 16 amino acids form the CDR3, both terminal residues included. The CDR3 spells CASSFWTGALHQPQHF.

This chain links TRBV3-1 (or the pseudogene TRBV3-2) with TRBJ2-1; D not certain. Looked up from germline, CDR1 is LGHDT and CDR2 is YNNKEL (reference sequence). V lost 0 bases and J lost 6, with 9 bases in between. The CDR3 is 14 amino acids. CDR3 sequence: CASSQDYTFNEQFF. DNA for the CDR3: TGTGCCAGCAGCCAAGATTACACCTTCAATGAGCAGTTCTTC.

This chain uses TRBV6-1 with TRBJ1-1; D gene unclear. Germline loops: CDR1 MNHNS, CDR2 SASEGT. Deletions cut 2 bases from V and 5 bases from J, with 9 bases between. This CDR3 is built from 13 residues. The CDR3 nucleotides read TGTGCCAGCAGTGAATTCGGGAGAACTGAAGCTTTCTTT. Protein: CASSEFGRTEAFF.

The chain joins TRBV27 to TRBJ1-6, with D hard to call. CDR3 size: 17 residues. Germline V gene sequence: CDR1 MNHEY, CDR2 SMNVEV (reference sequence). V lost 2 bases and J 7 bases, leaving 18 bases between the germline ends. The CDR3 DNA sequence: TGTGCCAGCAGTTTAACTCGGAGTGGAAGCACCAATTCACCCCTCCACTTT. Encoded protein: CASSLTRSGSTNSPLHF.